Listed below are T cell receptor beta chains from one sample, sequenced in a study of graft-versus-host responses after intestinal transplantation. TCRdb keeps only in-frame clones here, not all; method: immunoSEQ multiplex PCR. Among roughly 38,000 clones listed, more than 90% were seen once. The source was PBMCs, collected 16 days after intestinal transplant. These receptors all stem from a human patient who received an intestinal transplant, so some T cells may come from the graft donor. Each CDR3 is given with its conserved first and last residue. The D gene is left open where the match is weak. The size of a clone is reported for some rows only, either as once, few or many, or as a class for expanded clones.

d_call: -
v_call: TRBV28
j_call: TRBJ2-1
clone_size: -
cdr3_nt: TGTGCCAGCGGAACGGGGCATGAGCAGTTCTTC
cdr3_aa: CASGTGHEQFF

d_call: TRBD1
v_call: TRBV28
j_call: TRBJ1-1
clone_size: -
cdr3_nt: TGTGCCAGCAGCTTCACAGGGGGAGGGACTGAAGCTTTCTTT
cdr3_aa: CASSFTGGGTEAFF

d_call: TRBD2
v_call: TRBV5-1
j_call: TRBJ2-3
clone_size: -
cdr3_nt: TGCGCCAGCAGCTTTCCGGGACTAGCGGGAGAAAGTACGCAGTATTTT
cdr3_aa: CASSFPGLAGESTQYF

d_call: -
v_call: TRBV5-1
j_call: TRBJ2-2
clone_size: -
cdr3_nt: TGCGCCAGCAGCTTGGCGGACACCGGGGAGCTGTTTTTT
cdr3_aa: CASSLADTGELFF

d_call: TRBD2
v_call: TRBV30
j_call: TRBJ2-5
clone_size: -
cdr3_nt: TGTGCCTGGAGGCCCAGGCGCGGGAGGGTCGAAGAGACCCAGTACTTC
cdr3_aa: CAWRPRRGRVEETQYF

d_call: -
v_call: TRBV7-2
j_call: TRBJ2-7
clone_size: -
cdr3_nt: TGTGCCAGCAGTCCCGGTCCGGGGAACGAGCAGTACTTC
cdr3_aa: CASSPGPGNEQYF

d_call: -
v_call: TRBV27
j_call: TRBJ2-1
clone_size: -
cdr3_nt: TGTGCCAGCAGTTCCGGGACCCCCGGGAGCCCCTACAATGAGCAGTTCTTC
cdr3_aa: CASSSGTPGSPYNEQFF

d_call: TRBD1
v_call: TRBV5-1
j_call: TRBJ1-3
clone_size: -
cdr3_nt: TGCGCCAGCAGCTCAGGACAGGGTTTCCCGTCGGCTAAATGGCCCTCTGGAAACACCATATATTTT
cdr3_aa: CASSSGQGFPSAKWPSGNTIYF

d_call: TRBD2
v_call: TRBV10-3
j_call: TRBJ2-1
clone_size: -
cdr3_nt: TGTGCCTCCGGACTAGCGGGGGTGAATGAGCAGTTCTTC
cdr3_aa: CASGLAGVNEQFF

d_call: TRBD2
v_call: TRBV5-1
j_call: TRBJ2-7
clone_size: -
cdr3_nt: TGCGCCAGCAGCTCGGGACTAGCGGAGGGGTTGTCCTACGAGCAGTACTTC
cdr3_aa: CASSSGLAEGLSYEQYF

d_call: TRBD2
v_call: TRBV4-1
j_call: TRBJ2-1
clone_size: -
cdr3_nt: TGCGCCAGCAGCCAGATCTACGCGGGAGGAGGCCCCGGGGGTGAGCAGTTCTTC
cdr3_aa: CASSQIYAGGGPGGEQFF

d_call: -
v_call: TRBV28
j_call: TRBJ2-7
clone_size: -
cdr3_nt: TGTGCCAGCAGTTTCCCACGTGAGGTCCCTCCCTACGAGCAGTACTTC
cdr3_aa: CASSFPREVPPYEQYF

d_call: -
v_call: TRBV7-3
j_call: TRBJ2-7
clone_size: -
cdr3_nt: TGTGCCAGCAGCTTAGGGCGGTTGAACGAGCAGTACTTC
cdr3_aa: CASSLGRLNEQYF

d_call: -
v_call: TRBV11-2
j_call: TRBJ2-1
clone_size: -
cdr3_nt: TGTGCCAGCAGCTTAGAATTCTCCAATTACAATGAGCAGTTCTTC
cdr3_aa: CASSLEFSNYNEQFF

d_call: -
v_call: TRBV7-3
j_call: TRBJ2-6
clone_size: -
cdr3_nt: TGTGCCAGCAGCTTAATGGGCGGACCTTACTCTGGGGCCAACGTCCTGACTTTC
cdr3_aa: CASSLMGGPYSGANVLTF

d_call: -
v_call: TRBV5-1
j_call: TRBJ1-3
clone_size: -
cdr3_nt: TGCGCCAGCAGCATTCGGACCATGGCGGAAGGAAACACCATATATTTT
cdr3_aa: CASSIRTMAEGNTIYF

d_call: -
v_call: TRBV12-2
j_call: TRBJ1-3
clone_size: -
cdr3_nt: TGTGCAAGTCGGCTCTCCGGGACAGGGGGCCTCAACACCATATATTTT
cdr3_aa: CASRLSGTGGLNTIYF

d_call: TRBD1
v_call: TRBV6-5
j_call: TRBJ1-1
clone_size: -
cdr3_nt: TGTGCCAGCAGCGACAGGGGTGGGACTGAAGCTTTCTTT
cdr3_aa: CASSDRGGTEAFF

d_call: -
v_call: TRBV7-9
j_call: TRBJ1-6
clone_size: -
cdr3_nt: TGTGCCAGCAGCCGACTCTGGGAGATTAACTATAATTCACCCCTCCACTTT
cdr3_aa: CASSRLWEINYNSPLHF

d_call: -
v_call: TRBV7-9
j_call: TRBJ2-7
clone_size: -
cdr3_nt: TGTGCCAGCAGCCCCACTAGTTCGGCCTACGAGCAGTACTTC
cdr3_aa: CASSPTSSAYEQYF

d_call: -
v_call: TRBV15
j_call: TRBJ1-5
clone_size: -
cdr3_nt: TGTGCCACCAGCAGACGGGACCTTGATAGCAATCAGCCCCAGCATTTT
cdr3_aa: CATSRRDLDSNQPQHF

d_call: TRBD2
v_call: TRBV5-4
j_call: TRBJ2-7
clone_size: once
cdr3_nt: TGTGCCAGCAGGAATTGGGGGGGGTCCTACGAGCAGTACTTC
cdr3_aa: CASRNWGGSYEQYF

d_call: -
v_call: TRBV7-6
j_call: TRBJ2-2
clone_size: -
cdr3_nt: TGTGCCAGCAGCTTAGAAGCACAGAACACCGGGGAGCTGTTTTTT
cdr3_aa: CASSLEAQNTGELFF